This T cell receptor (beta chain) was profiled in a study of T cells after yellow fever vaccination. General study results and limits: Clones that expanded after primary vaccination mostly reappeared after the booster (96% CD4, roughly 87% CD8). The secondary response was weaker, and its peak arrived faster, on day 5 versus 15. There was a small share of clonotypes that showed up in both the CD4 and CD8 compartments.

This clonotype was observed at least ten times. Antigen: not known. Each CDR3 protein gets one entry after TCRdb re-called the 5' RACE reads with MiXCR. There are 110,000 to 150,000 distinct CDR3 sequences in the sample; more than 6.5% occur only once, and more than 0.55% lies in the top ten. The V and J ends lost 6 bases and 3 bases, in that order; junction bases with no gene match: 5. Germline V gene data show CDR1 as SGHVS and CDR2 as FNYEAQ. This CDR3 spans 15 amino acids. This sample comprised CD4+ T cells sorted from PBMCs, obtained 10 days after the yellow fever booster vaccination. The receptor comes from a man in his thirties or forties who received the YFV17D yellow fever vaccine. V usage is TRBV7-6 and J usage is TRBJ2-1; 10 bases map to TRBD1. The CDR3 sequence is CASSSWTGGYNEQFF. CDR3 bases: TGTGCCAGCAGTTCATGGACAGGGGGCTACAATGAGCAGTTCTTC.